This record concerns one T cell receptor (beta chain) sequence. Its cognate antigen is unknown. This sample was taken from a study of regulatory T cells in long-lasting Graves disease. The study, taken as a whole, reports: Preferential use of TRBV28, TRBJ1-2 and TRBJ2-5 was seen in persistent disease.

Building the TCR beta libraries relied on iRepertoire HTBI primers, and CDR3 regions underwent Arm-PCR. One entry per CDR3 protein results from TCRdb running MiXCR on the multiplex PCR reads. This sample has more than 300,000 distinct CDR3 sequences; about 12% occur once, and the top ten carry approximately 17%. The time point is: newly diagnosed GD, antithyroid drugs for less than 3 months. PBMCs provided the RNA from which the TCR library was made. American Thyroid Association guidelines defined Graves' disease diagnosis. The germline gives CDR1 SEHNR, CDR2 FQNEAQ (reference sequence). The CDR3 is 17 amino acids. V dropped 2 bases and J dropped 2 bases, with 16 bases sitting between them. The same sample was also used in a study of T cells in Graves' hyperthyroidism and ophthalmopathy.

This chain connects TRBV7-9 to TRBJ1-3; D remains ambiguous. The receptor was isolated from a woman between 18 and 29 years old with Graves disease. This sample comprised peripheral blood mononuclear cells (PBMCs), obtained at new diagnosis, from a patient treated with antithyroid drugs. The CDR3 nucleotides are TGTGCCAGCAGCTTAAGAAGGGCAGATTCTACTGGAAACACCATATATTTT. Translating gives CASSLRRADSTGNTIYF.